This record looks at one T cell receptor (beta chain) sequence and its context. The data were obtained in a study of blood T cell repertoires in COVID-19. Overall study context: Acute and convalescent COVID-19 samples came from the United States, Italy and Spain. T cells, B-cell-depleted T cells, or PBMCs provided the cDNA or gDNA that served as material.

V gave up 5 bases and J gave up 1 base; unmatched junction bases: 8. The CDR3 has 16 residues. Germline assignment: CDR1 SGHRS and CDR2 YFSETQ. Original methodology: Amplified reference gene primers provided the basis for estimating nucleated cell counts. TCRdb's table, derived via immunoSEQ multiplex PCR, lists solely in-frame clones and lacks some. For V, J and clone size, that table is used; D and trimming come from the DNA. The profile shows roughly 120,000 clones, 85% to 90% of them singletons. This TCR came from a man in his sixties or seventies with active or convalescent COVID-19. V is TRBV5-1 and J is TRBJ2-1; 8 positions match TRBD2. Sequenced sample: peripheral blood. As DNA, the CDR3 is TGCGCCAGCAGAACTACTAGCGGTCGGTCCTACAATGAGCAGTTCTTC. This encodes CASRTTSGRSYNEQFF.